This T cell receptor beta chain is from a study of OX40 agonist ivuxolimab in advanced cancers. Regarding the study in general: Ivuxolimab was a fully human IgG2 agonistic monoclonal antibody targeting the costimulatory receptor OX40 (CD134). Intravenous ivuxolimab was administered to patients every 2 weeks at six dose levels: 0.01, 0.1, 0.3, 1.5, 3 and 10 mg/kg. Of the approximately 50 dose-escalation patients, hepatocellular carcinoma was present in about 20, melanoma in approximately 15, renal cell carcinoma in 9 and head and neck cancer in 9. A male proportion of 70% to 90% and a mean age of roughly 55 years, ranging from 23 to 79, were recorded for the dose-escalation cohort. Prior anti-PD-1, anti-PD-L1 or anti-CTLA-4 therapy was permitted, and 35% to 40% of dose-escalation patients had received checkpoint inhibitors. Partial responses occurred in three dose-escalation patients: two with cutaneous melanoma and one with hepatocellular carcinoma. The point of sequencing TCRbeta in the periphery was to test whether ivuxolimab changed TCR sequence diversity and drove clonal T-cell expansion. The paper reports the monotherapy dose-escalation portion (N of about 51 patients) of the phase I ivuxolimab trial.

The trial excluded patients who had a history of autoimmune disease or who were on systemic immunosuppression. In every dose cohort, peripheral blood was drawn for TCR sequencing at baseline, cycle 4 day 1, and cycle 7 day 1. Samples were obtained from an open-label, multicenter, first-in-human phase I dose-escalation trial of ivuxolimab. Adults with locally advanced or metastatic melanoma, renal cell, hepatocellular, or head and neck squamous cell carcinoma were enrolled in the trial. Before TCR sequencing, CD4+ and CD8+ T cells were separately sorted from peripheral blood. CDR3 length: 14 amino acids, cysteine to phenylalanine. This entry keeps only the CDR3 DNA: 42 bases, framed from base 1. For CDR1 and CDR2, the germline V gene lists SGHVS and FQNEAQ. The V end gives up 4 bases and the J end 6 bases, leaving 3 bases in the junction not matched to a gene. Comments on this clone: Its antigen remains unidentified. Base-call qualities are not available, and no considerably larger clone is one nucleotide away.

The investigation overall reported the following: After ivuxolimab, CD8+ T cells had more expanded clones than CD4+ T cells on average. In the 0.1-3.0 mg/kg groups, partial responders were among the patients with the lowest normalized peripheral clonal expansion, particularly in CD8+ T cells. Low levels of normalized T-cell clonal expansion were also shown by some nonresponding patients. At doses of 0.1 to 3.0 mg/kg, clonal expansion of both CD4+ and CD8+ T cells in blood was seen between baseline and week 6. Which antigens the clonally expanded peripheral T cells were specific for was not determined.

For sequencing of the TCRbeta CDR3 region, genomic DNA was extracted from the sorted cells. TCRbeta CDR3 regions were sequenced using the immunoSEQ Assay. In its TCRdb copy, this immuneACCESS table keeps in-frame sequences only and misses some clones. Where compared with another copy, unresolved V genes explain less than half of these, and the others have no known cause. This sample is represented by about 52,000 clones; 85% to 95% of them were singletons. The ten largest make up approximately 25% of the sample. In this chain, TRBV7-8 is recombined with TRBJ1-5, and TRBD1 aligns with 10 junction nucleotides. Sample: CD4+ or CD8+ T cells sorted from blood, taken in a trial of the OX40 agonist ivuxolimab. This clonotype was sampled from an adult with an advanced solid tumor such as melanoma, head and neck, liver or kidney cancer. The sequence in DNA is TGTGCCAGCAGCTCGACAGGGGGCAGTCAGCCCCAGCATTTT. It translates as CASSSTGGSQPQHF. Supplemented by the reference TRBV7-8 and TRBJ1-5 proteins around the CDR3, the complete variable domain is GAGVSQSPRYKVAKRGQDVALRCDPISGHVSLFWYQQALGQGPEFLTYFQNEAQLDKSGLPSDRFFAERPEGSVSTLKIQRTQQEDSAVYLCASSSTGGSQPQHFGDGTRLSIL.